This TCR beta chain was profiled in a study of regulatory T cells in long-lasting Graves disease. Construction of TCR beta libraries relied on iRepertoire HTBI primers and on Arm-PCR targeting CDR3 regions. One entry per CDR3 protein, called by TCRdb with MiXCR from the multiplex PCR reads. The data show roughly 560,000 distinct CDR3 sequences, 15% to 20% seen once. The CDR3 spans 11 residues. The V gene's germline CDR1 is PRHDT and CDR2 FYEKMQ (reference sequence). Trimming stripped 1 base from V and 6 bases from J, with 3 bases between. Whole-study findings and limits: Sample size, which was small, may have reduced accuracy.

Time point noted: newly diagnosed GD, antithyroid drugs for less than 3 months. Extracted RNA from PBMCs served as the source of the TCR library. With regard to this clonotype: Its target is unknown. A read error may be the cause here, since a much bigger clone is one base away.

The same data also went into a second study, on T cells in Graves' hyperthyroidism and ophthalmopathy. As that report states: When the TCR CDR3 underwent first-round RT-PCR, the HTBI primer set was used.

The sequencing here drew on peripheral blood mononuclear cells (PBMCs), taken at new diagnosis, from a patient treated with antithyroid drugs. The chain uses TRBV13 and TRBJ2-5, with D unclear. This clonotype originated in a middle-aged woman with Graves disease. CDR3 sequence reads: CASSLVKTQYF. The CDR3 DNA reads TGTGCCAGCAGCTTAGTAAAGACCCAGTACTTC.